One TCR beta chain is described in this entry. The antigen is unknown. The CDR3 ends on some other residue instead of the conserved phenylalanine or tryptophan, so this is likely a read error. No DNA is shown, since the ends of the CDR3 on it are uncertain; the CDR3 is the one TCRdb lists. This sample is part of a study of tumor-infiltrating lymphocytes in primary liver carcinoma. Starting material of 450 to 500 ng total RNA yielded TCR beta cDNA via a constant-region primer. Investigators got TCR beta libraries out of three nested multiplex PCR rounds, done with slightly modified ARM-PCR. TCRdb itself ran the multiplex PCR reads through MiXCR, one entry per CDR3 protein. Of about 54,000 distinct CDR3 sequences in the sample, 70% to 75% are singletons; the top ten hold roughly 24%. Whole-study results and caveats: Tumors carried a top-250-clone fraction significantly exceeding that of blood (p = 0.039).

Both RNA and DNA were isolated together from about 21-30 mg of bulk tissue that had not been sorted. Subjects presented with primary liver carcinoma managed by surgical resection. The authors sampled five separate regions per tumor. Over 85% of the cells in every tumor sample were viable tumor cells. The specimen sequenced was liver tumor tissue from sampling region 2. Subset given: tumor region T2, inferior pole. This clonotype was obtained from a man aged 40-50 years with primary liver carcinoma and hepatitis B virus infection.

The CDR3 loop is CASTRQESYELYL. This chain connects TRBV12-3 or TRBV12-4 to TRBJ2-7; TRBD1, as called in the table, went unchecked against the DNA. The CDR3 numbers 13 amino acids, ends counted.